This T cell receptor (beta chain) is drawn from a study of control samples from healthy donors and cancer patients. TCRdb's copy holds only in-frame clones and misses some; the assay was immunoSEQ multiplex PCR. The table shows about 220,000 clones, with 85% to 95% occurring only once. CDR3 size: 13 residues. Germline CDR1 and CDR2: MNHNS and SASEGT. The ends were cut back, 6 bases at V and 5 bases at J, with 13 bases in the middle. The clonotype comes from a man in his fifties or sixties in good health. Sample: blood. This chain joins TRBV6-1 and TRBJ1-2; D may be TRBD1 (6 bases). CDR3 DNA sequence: TGTGCCAGCAGCCCGGACAGCTTATATGGCTACACCTTC. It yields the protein CASSPDSLYGYTF.